Listed here are 31 T cell receptor beta chains from one sample, sequenced in a study of a mutant IDH1 vaccine in newly diagnosed glioma. Time point indicated: week 35, safety follow-up. With topical imiquimod, each dose of the vaccine consisted of 300 ug of mutant IDH1 20-mer peptide. TCRdb keeps only in-frame clones here, not all; method: immunoSEQ multiplex PCR. The data show about 32,000 clones, over 65% seen once. For these TCRs, the target antigens are not known. The sample was PBMCs, taken from a glioma patient whose treatment included an IDH1 peptide vaccine. These receptors were collected from a man younger than 45 with glioma.

The CDR3 here is CASSSAGRPNTEAFF. The DNA for the CDR3 is TGTGCCAGCAGCAGCGCGGGACGGCCGAACACTGAAGCTTTCTTT. The chain uses TRBV27 and TRBJ1-1; D may be TRBD1 (5 bases). The CDR3 spans 15 residues. The germline gives CDR1 MNHEY, CDR2 SMNVEV (reference sequence). Trimming stripped 6 bases from V and 1 base from J, with 15 bases between.

The gene calls are TRBV5-6 and TRBJ1-2; a weak D match, TRBD1 (6 bases). Trimming shortened V by 0 bases and J by 2 bases, and 8 bases separated the two germline ends. Germline-derived CDR1 and CDR2 are SGHDT and YYEEEE. The CDR3 length is 14 residues. The CDR3 nucleotides are TGTGCCAGCAGCTTGGCGGGGGCGAACTATGGCTACACCTTC. Protein sequence: CASSLAGANYGYTF.

J is TRBJ2-3 and V is TRBV10-3, with D perhaps TRBD1 (5 bases). Between the trimmed V and J ends, which lost 6 bases and 4 bases, there was a span of 11 bases. The germline gives CDR1 ENHRY, CDR2 SYGVKD. There are 13 residues in the CDR3. CDR3 bases: TGTGCCATCAGCCCCAGGGTTGCAGATACGCAGTATTTT. The encoded protein is CAISPRVADTQYF.

This clone turned up a few times. The rearrangement links TRBV20-1 to TRBJ1-2; D not certain. V was pared by 2 bases and J by 5 bases, with 6 bases between. Germline V gene data show CDR1 as DFQATT and CDR2 as SNEGSKA (reference sequence). The CDR3 is 11 residues long. The chain's CDR3 is CSARHPYGYTF. CDR3 DNA sequence: TGCAGTGCTAGACATCCTTATGGCTACACCTTC.

V is TRBV1 and J is TRBJ2-7; TRBD2 is the table's D call, not checked against the DNA. TRBV1 is deemed a pseudogene. This CDR3 has 16 residues. DNA for the CDR3: TGCACCAGCCGGGAGGCTAGCGGGAGCCAAACCTACGAGCAGTACTTC. Translation gives CTSREASGSQTYEQYF.

The chain links TRBV4-1 to TRBJ2-7; D may be TRBD1 or TRBD2 (5 bases each). The germline V gene encodes CDR1 MGHRA and CDR2 YSYEKL. This CDR3 is built from 13 residues. Trimming took off 1 base at V and 2 bases at J, with 6 bases between the two ends. CDR3: CASSQGGTYEQYF. CDR3 sequence (DNA): TGCGCCAGCAGCCAAGGGGGGACCTACGAGCAGTACTTC.

This clone was seen a handful of times. The rearrangement uses TRBV14 and TRBJ1-1; D is unresolved. V lost 0 bases, J lost 10 bases, and 12 bases lay in between. CDR1 and CDR2 from the germline V gene are SGHDN and FVKESK. The length of the CDR3 is 13 residues. The CDR3 nucleotides read TGTGCCAGCAGCCAAGAGAGAGGATTAGGAGCTTTCTTT. It specifies CASSQERGLGAFF.

CDR3 sequence: CASSLGTAVEQYF. The DNA of the CDR3 is TGTGCCAGCAGTTTAGGGACTGCTGTCGAGCAGTACTTC. This sequence joins TRBV6-5 and TRBJ2-7; D possibly corresponds to TRBD2 (6 bases). Germline assignment: CDR1 MNHEY and CDR2 SVGAGI. CDR3 length: 13 amino acids. Trimming left V 4 bases short and J 6 bases short, with 13 bases between.

The V gene is TRBV6-1, the J gene TRBJ2-7; D may be TRBD1 (6 bases). The CDR3 sequence is 12 residues long. With 6 bases removed from V and 3 bases from J, the gap between germline ends came to 9 bases. CDR1 is MNHNS, CDR2 SASEGT, per germline. In nucleotides, the CDR3 is TGTGCCAGCAGCATACAGGGCTACGAGCAGTACTTC. Translation: CASSIQGYEQYF.

V is TRBV4-1 and J is TRBJ2-7; TRBD1 might be the D (5 bases). Germline-derived CDR1 and CDR2 are MGHRA and YSYEKL. V was shortened by 4 bases and J by 0 bases, with 10 bases between the two germline ends. The CDR3 is made up of 14 amino acids. In nucleotides, the CDR3 is TGCGCCAGCAGCCTCTACAGGAGCTCCTACGAGCAGTACTTC. This gives the protein CASSLYRSSYEQYF.

The rearrangement joins TRBV10-1 to TRBJ2-1, with a weak D call TRBD1 (5 bases). Germline CDR1 is WNHNN and CDR2 is SYGVQD (reference sequence). With 0 bases removed from V and 5 bases from J, the gap between germline ends came to 14 bases. The CDR3 has 16 amino acids. This chain's CDR3 is CASSESSPRGNNEQFF. The CDR3 bases are TGCGCCAGCAGTGAGTCGAGTCCAAGGGGTAACAATGAGCAGTTCTTC.

The rearrangement joins TRBV7-9 to TRBJ2-7, with TRBD1 matching 7 bases. This CDR3 region has 14 residues. With 4 bases clipped from V and 2 bases from J, the junction kept 5 bases outside the gene matches. Germline CDR1 and CDR2: SEHNR and FQNEAQ (reference sequence). The CDR3 nucleotides are TGTGCCAGCAGCTCGGGACAGCCTCCCTACGAGCAGTACTTC. It codes for CASSSGQPPYEQYF.

About this clone itself: The same CDR3 arises from other DNA sequences in this sample as well. The chain is built from TRBV27 and TRBJ2-1, with D perhaps TRBD1 (6 bases). Per the germline V gene, CDR1 is MNHEY and CDR2 is SMNVEV (reference sequence). Trimming removed 5 bases at V and 4 bases at J, with 9 bases between. CDR3 size: 13 residues. The DNA for the CDR3 is TGTGCCAGCAGTCTCGGACAGTACAATGAGCAGTTCTTC. Its protein is CASSLGQYNEQFF.

This rearrangement joins TRBV7-2 to TRBJ2-3; 11 bases match TRBD2. V was pared by 5 bases and J by 0 bases, with 10 bases of the junction left unmatched. The CDR3 is 18 amino acids. From germline, CDR1 is SGHTA and CDR2 FQGNSA. The CDR3 nucleotides read TGTGCCAGCAGCCGTGGGACTAGCGGCCCTCCTAGCACAGATACGCAGTATTTT. Its translation is CASSRGTSGPPSTDTQYF.

The rearrangement joins TRBV7-9 to TRBJ2-7, with TRBD1 matching over 7 bases. The germline CDR1 and CDR2 sequences are SEHNR and FQNEAQ (reference sequence). V trimming: 4 bases; J trimming: 1 base; junction bases outside the gene matches: 4. This CDR3 is 14 amino acids long. CDR3 in DNA: TGTGCCAGCAGCTCGCCGGGACAGTCCTACGAGCAGTACTTC. Its translation is CASSSPGQSYEQYF.

The CDR3 sequence is CASNGRAGNTIYF. CDR3 in DNA: TGTGCCTCCAATGGGAGGGCCGGAAACACCATATATTTT. The chain links TRBV30 to TRBJ1-3; no firm D call. CDR3 length: 13 amino acids. Germline loops: CDR1 GTSNPN, CDR2 SVGIG (reference sequence). V was cut by 7 bases and J by 4 bases, with 14 bases left in between.

The chain uses TRBV6-5 and TRBJ1-4; unclear D gene. The CDR3 is made up of 13 amino acids. From germline, CDR1 is MNHEY and CDR2 SVGAGI. Between the trimmed V and J ends, which lost 4 bases and 6 bases, there was a span of 9 bases. The CDR3 nucleotides are TGTGCCAGCAGTTTGGGGTGGTATGAAAAACTGTTTTTT. Residues: CASSLGWYEKLFF.

The V call is TRBV15, the J call TRBJ2-1; possible D gene TRBD2, 6 bases. The CDR3 spans 13 residues. V lost 3 bases to trimming and J lost 13 bases, with 16 bases between them. The germline CDR1 and CDR2 sequences are LNHNV and YYDKDF (reference sequence). CDR3 in amino acids: CATSSGGGVDQFF. In nucleotides, the CDR3 is TGTGCCACCAGCAGTGGAGGAGGGGTCGATCAGTTCTTC.

This clone was detected once. The chain recombines TRBV6-1 with TRBJ2-7, with 8 bases matching TRBD1. V was pared by 8 bases and J by 6 bases, with 9 bases of the junction left unmatched. CDR1 is MNHNS and CDR2 is SASEGT in the germline V gene. The CDR3 runs to 13 residues. CDR3 in amino acids: CASGRTGRPEQYF. The CDR3 nucleotides read TGTGCCAGCGGGAGGACAGGGCGGCCCGAGCAGTACTTC.

This clone was counted only a few times. The rearrangement joins TRBV30 to TRBJ1-1; a weak D match, TRBD1 (6 bases). The CDR3 length is 14 residues. The V gene lost 7 bases and the J gene lost 0 bases, with 15 bases spanning the gap. In germline, CDR1 is GTSNPN, CDR2 SVGIG (reference sequence). CDR3 sequence reads: CAYRRGQMNTEAFF. The CDR3 region has the DNA TGTGCCTACCGACGAGGACAGATGAACACTGAAGCTTTCTTT.

In this sample, this clone turned up a few times. This chain connects TRBV9 to TRBJ2-1; 11 nucleotides match TRBD1. The CDR3 spans 15 residues. Per germline, CDR1 SGDLS and CDR2 YYNGEE. Losses at the gene ends were 5 bases for V and 7 bases for J; bases not matched to a gene: 8. CDR3 region: CASRPGTGGRNEQFF. The CDR3 DNA reads as TGTGCCAGCAGGCCAGGGACAGGGGGGCGGAATGAGCAGTTCTTC.

The chain employs TRBV12-5 and TRBJ2-6, with D tentatively TRBD1 (5 bases). Trimming shortened V by 2 bases and J by 4 bases, and 6 bases separated the two germline ends. This CDR3 has 14 amino acids. Germline V gene sequence: CDR1 LGHNT, CDR2 FRNRAP. The CDR3 sequence: CASGLYRGANVLTF. The CDR3 DNA is TGTGCTAGTGGTTTGTACAGGGGGGCCAACGTCCTGACTTTC.

This rearrangement joins TRBV27 to TRBJ1-2; D is uncertain. Germline V gives CDR1 MNHEY, CDR2 SMNVEV (reference sequence). V was clipped by 6 bases and J by 8 bases, with 19 bases between them. There are 14 residues in the CDR3. CDR3 sequence: CASSPLYMEEGYTF. As DNA, the CDR3 is TGTGCCAGCAGCCCACTCTACATGGAGGAAGGCTACACCTTC.

J is TRBJ1-2 and V is TRBV7-9; no clear D gene. Germline CDR1 reads SEHNR; CDR2 reads FQNEAQ (reference sequence). This CDR3 is 14 amino acids long. V was pared by 5 bases and J by 5 bases, with 15 bases between. CDR3 DNA: TGTGCCAGCAGCGCCGAGGAACTTCTTTATGGCTACACCTTC. Encoded protein: CASSAEELLYGYTF.

The table lists this clone with a few counts. This chain links TRBV2 with TRBJ1-1; D ambiguous. CDR1 and CDR2 (germline): SNHLY, FYNNEI. There are 12 residues in the CDR3. V shed 6 bases and J shed 3 bases, with 8 bases lying between them. The CDR3 region is CASRRVDTEAFF. The CDR3 nucleotides read TGTGCCAGCAGGAGGGTGGACACTGAAGCTTTCTTT.

The chain recombines TRBV10-3 with TRBJ1-2; 8 nucleotides match TRBD1. CDR1 and CDR2 (germline): ENHRY, SYGVKD. This CDR3 spans 16 amino acids. V lost 8 bases, J lost 4 bases, and 15 bases stayed unmatched. The CDR3 spells CAIGWQGARVGYGYTF. CDR3 bases: TGTGCCATCGGGTGGCAGGGGGCCCGGGTCGGCTATGGCTACACCTTC.

The chain combines TRBV30 with TRBJ2-3; the match to TRBD1 covers 9 bases. The CDR3 covers 12 residues. Germline CDR1 and CDR2: GTSNPN and SVGIG (reference sequence). J was trimmed by 6 bases and V by 7 bases; bases with no gene match: 5. The CDR3, as DNA: TGTGCCTATGGACAGGGGTCGGATACGCAGTATTTT. Translating it yields CAYGQGSDTQYF.

The rearrangement uses TRBV6-5 and TRBJ2-2, with a possible D match to TRBD1 (7 bases). The CDR3 totals 14 residues. In germline, CDR1 is MNHEY, CDR2 SVGAGI. V was shortened by 7 bases and J by 7 bases, with 16 bases between the two germline ends. The CDR3 sequence: CASNGRGGIGELFF. As DNA, the CDR3 is TGTGCCAGCAACGGGAGAGGGGGCATCGGGGAGCTGTTTTTT.

The rearrangement uses TRBV2 and TRBJ1-5; D remains unclear. Trimming pared 6 bases from V and 0 bases from J, leaving 6 bases between. CDR1 and CDR2 from the germline V gene are SNHLY and FYNNEI. This CDR3 comprises 13 residues. CDR3 amino acids: CASRAVSNQPQHF. CDR3 nucleotides: TGTGCCAGCAGGGCAGTTAGCAATCAGCCCCAGCATTTT.

The rearrangement joins TRBV15 to TRBJ1-1; 8 bases are a match to TRBD1. Trimming took 5 bases from V and 1 from J; bases not matched to a gene: 12. This CDR3 spans 17 amino acids. Germline CDR1 is LNHNV and CDR2 is YYDKDF (reference sequence). This chain's CDR3 is CATSGALRTGWNTEAFF. For the CDR3, the DNA is TGTGCCACCAGCGGGGCTCTTCGGACAGGGTGGAACACTGAAGCTTTCTTT.

Comments on this clone: Other DNA sequences in this specimen translate into the identical CDR3. V and J are TRBV4-2 and TRBJ1-4; the D is unclear. There are 15 residues in the CDR3. Germline CDR1 is LGHNA and CDR2 is YNFKEQ. Trimming cost V 0 bases and J 3 bases, with 8 bases left between them. As DNA, the CDR3 is TGTGCCAGCAGCCAAGATTCGGGGTCTAATGAAAAACTGTTTTTT. Protein: CASSQDSGSNEKLFF.